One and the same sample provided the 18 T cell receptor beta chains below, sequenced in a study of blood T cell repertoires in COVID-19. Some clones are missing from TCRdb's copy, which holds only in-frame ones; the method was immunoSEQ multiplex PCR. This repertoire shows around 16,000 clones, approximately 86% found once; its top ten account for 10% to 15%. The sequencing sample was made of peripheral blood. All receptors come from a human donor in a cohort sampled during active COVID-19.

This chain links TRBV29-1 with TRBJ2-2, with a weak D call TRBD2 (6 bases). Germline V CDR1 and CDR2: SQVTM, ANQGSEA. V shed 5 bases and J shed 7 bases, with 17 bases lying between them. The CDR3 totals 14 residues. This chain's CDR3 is CSVNERTTFGELFF. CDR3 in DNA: TGCAGCGTTAACGAGCGGACTACCTTCGGGGAGCTGTTTTTT.

In nucleotides, the CDR3 is TGTGCCAGCAGCTTAGCCCCCCCGGGAGCGGGGGGGTCGGATACGCAGTATTTT. The encoded protein is CASSLAPPGAGGSDTQYF. The chain joins TRBV7-2 to TRBJ2-3; 10 bases align to TRBD2. This CDR3 is 18 amino acids long. V shed 0 bases, J shed 6 bases, and the junction held 12 bases outside the gene matches. Germline V lookup: CDR1 SGHTA, CDR2 FQGNSA.

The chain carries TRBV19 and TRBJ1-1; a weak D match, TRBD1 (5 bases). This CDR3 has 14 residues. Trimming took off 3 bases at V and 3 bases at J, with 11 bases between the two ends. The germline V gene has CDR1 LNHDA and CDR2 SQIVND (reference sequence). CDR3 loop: CASSIRVGDTEAFF. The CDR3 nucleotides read TGTGCCAGTAGTATTAGGGTAGGGGACACTGAAGCTTTCTTT. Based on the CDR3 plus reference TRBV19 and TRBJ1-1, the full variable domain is DGGITQSPKYLFRKEGQNVTLSCEQNLNHDAMYWYRQDPGQGLRLIYYSQIVNDFQKGDIAEGYSVSREKKESFPLTVTSAQKNPTAFYLCASSIRVGDTEAFFGQGTRLTVV.

CDR3 coding DNA: TGTGCCAGCAGCGTAACAGGGGACTACAATGAGCAGTTCTTC. Translated: CASSVTGDYNEQFF. The V and J genes are TRBV9 and TRBJ2-1, with 7 bases aligning to TRBD1. CDR3 length equals 14 residues. CDR1 is SGDLS and CDR2 is YYNGEE in the germline V gene. The V segment lost 1 base and the J segment 3 bases; nucleotides outside the gene matches: 1.

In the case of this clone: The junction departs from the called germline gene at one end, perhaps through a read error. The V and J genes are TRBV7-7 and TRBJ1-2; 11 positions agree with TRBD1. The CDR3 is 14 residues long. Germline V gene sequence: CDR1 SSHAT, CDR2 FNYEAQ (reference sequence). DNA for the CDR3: TGTGCTAGCAGCCCCGGGACAGGGGGTGGTGGCTACACCTTC. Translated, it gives CASSPGTGGGGYTF.

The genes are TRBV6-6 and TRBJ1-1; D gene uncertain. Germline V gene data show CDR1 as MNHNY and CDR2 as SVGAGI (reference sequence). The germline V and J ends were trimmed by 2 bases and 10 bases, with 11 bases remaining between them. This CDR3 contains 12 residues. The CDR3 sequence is CASSYGEGLAFF. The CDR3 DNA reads TGTGCCAGCAGTTACGGGGAGGGATTAGCTTTCTTT.

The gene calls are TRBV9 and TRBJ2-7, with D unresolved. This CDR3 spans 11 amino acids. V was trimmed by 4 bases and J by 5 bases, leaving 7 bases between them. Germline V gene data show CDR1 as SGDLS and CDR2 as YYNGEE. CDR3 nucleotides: TGTGCCAGCAGCAATGGGCACGAGCAGTACTTC. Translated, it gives CASSNGHEQYF.

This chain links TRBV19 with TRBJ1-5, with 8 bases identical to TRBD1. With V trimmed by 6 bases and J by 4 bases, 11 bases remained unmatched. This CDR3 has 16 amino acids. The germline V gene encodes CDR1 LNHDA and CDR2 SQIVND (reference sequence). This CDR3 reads CASSQSDRGRNQPQHF. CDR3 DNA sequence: TGTGCCAGTAGCCAGAGCGACAGGGGCCGGAATCAGCCCCAGCATTTT.

The CDR3 sequence is CASRGGFTYNEQFF. In nucleotides, the CDR3 is TGCGCCAGCAGAGGGGGCTTCACCTACAATGAGCAGTTCTTC. The gene calls are TRBV10-2 and TRBJ2-1, with TRBD1 identical over 7 bases. With V trimmed by 6 bases and J by 2 bases, 4 bases remained unmatched. The CDR3 consists of 14 residues. Germline loops: CDR1 WSHSY, CDR2 SAAADI.

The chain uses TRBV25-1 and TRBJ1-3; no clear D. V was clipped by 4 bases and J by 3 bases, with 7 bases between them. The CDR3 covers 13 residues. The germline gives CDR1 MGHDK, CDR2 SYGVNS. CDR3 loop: CASSVPGGNTIYF. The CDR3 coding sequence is TGTGCCAGCAGTGTCCCAGGTGGAAACACCATATATTTT.

CDR3 loop: CASSQGQGFSYEQYF. DNA for the CDR3: TGTGCCAGCAGCCAAGGACAGGGGTTCTCCTACGAGCAGTACTTC. This rearrangement joins TRBV3-1 (or the pseudogene TRBV3-2) to TRBJ2-7, with 8 bases fitting TRBD1. In germline, CDR1 is LGHDT, CDR2 YNNKEL (reference sequence). CDR3 length: 15 residues. Trimming at V came to 1 base and at J to 0 bases, leaving 2 bases not matched to a gene.

The CDR3 spells CASSRGLNTGELFF. DNA of the CDR3: TGTGCCAGCAGCCGGGGACTTAACACCGGGGAGCTGTTTTTT. The chain couples TRBV9 to TRBJ2-2, with a possible D match to TRBD2 (6 bases). The CDR3 covers 14 residues. Germline-derived CDR1 and CDR2 are SGDLS and YYNGEE. The germline V and J ends were trimmed by 4 bases and 2 bases, with 9 bases remaining between them.

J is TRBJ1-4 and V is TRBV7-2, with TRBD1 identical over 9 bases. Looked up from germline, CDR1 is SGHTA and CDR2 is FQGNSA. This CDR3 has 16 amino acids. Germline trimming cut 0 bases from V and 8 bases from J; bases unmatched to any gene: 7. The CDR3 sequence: CASSLASQGAGEKLFF. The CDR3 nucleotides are TGTGCCAGCAGCTTAGCGTCACAGGGGGCAGGCGAAAAACTGTTTTTT.

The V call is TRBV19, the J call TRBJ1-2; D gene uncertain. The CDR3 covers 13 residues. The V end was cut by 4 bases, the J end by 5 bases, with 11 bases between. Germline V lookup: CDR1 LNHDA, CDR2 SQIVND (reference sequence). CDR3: CASSKDWRYGYTF. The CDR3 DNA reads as TGTGCCAGTAGTAAGGACTGGAGGTATGGCTACACCTTC.

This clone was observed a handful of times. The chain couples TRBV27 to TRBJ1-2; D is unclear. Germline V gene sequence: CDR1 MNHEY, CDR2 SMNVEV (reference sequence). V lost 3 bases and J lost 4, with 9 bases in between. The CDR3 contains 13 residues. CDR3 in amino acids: CASSLTQSYGYTF. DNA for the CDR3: TGTGCCAGCAGTTTGACACAGTCCTATGGCTACACCTTC.

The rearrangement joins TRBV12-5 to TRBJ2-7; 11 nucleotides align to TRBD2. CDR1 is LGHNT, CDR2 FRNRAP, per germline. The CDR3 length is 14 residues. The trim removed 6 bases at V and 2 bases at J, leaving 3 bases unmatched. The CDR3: CASGNSGGAYEQYF. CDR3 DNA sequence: TGTGCTAGTGGAAATAGCGGGGGGGCCTACGAGCAGTACTTC.

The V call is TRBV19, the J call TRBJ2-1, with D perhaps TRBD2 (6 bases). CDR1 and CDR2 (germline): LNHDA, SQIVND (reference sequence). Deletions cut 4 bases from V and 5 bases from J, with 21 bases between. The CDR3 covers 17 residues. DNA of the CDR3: TGTGCCAGTAGTACCTGGGGCGGAGGGTCGGGGAACAATGAGCAGTTCTTC. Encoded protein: CASSTWGGGSGNNEQFF.

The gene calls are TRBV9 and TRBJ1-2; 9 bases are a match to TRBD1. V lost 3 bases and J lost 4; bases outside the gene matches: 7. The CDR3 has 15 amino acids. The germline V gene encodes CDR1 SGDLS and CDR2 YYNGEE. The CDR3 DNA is TGTGCCAGCAGCGCCGGGACAGGGCTCCTCTATGGCTACACCTTC. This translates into CASSAGTGLLYGYTF.